This T cell receptor (beta chain) was sequenced during a study of shared clonotypes between healthy human individuals. Study-wide results and limits: Larger richness was generally estimated for naive than memory subsets. The authors sampled blood alone, and tissue repertoires likely differ. Naive CD4 clonotypes were shared across a handful of donors at roughly 5%.

V gave up 0 bases and J gave up 4 bases, with 3 bases separating them. In germline, CDR1 is ENHRY, CDR2 SYGVKD. The CDR3 has 12 residues. In the case of this clone: Its antigen remains unidentified.

Naive CD8 populations comprised CD45RO-negative cells positively selected for CCR7, excluding terminally differentiated effector memory CD45RA+ cells. The table came from immunoSEQ multiplex PCR; TCRdb's copy has only in-frame clones and leaves some out. The data show roughly 570,000 clones, with 95% to 98% seen just once and 0.3% held by the top ten. This clonotype originated in a man aged 30 to 45 in good health. The chain links TRBV10-3 to TRBJ1-2, with D unclear. The sequenced sample was naive CD8+ T cells sorted from blood. This CDR3 reads CAISESLYGYTF. DNA for the CDR3: TGTGCCATCAGTGAGTCCCTCTATGGCTACACCTTC.